The 8 T cell receptor beta chains reported below all come from one sample, sequenced in a study of blood T cell repertoires in COVID-19 (dated by TCRdb to about 2020). Libraries were made using the immunoSEQ multiplex PCR assay. TCRdb stores this immuneACCESS table with in-frame sequences only. Part of the clones is absent; in the studies checked, under half of the shortfall reflects unresolved V genes, and no reason is known for the rest. The sample has a few hundred thousand clones on record, nearly 90% of them singletons. The ten largest clones add up to 4.6% of the sample. Sequenced sample: peripheral blood. The receptors derive from a woman in her forties who had recovered from COVID-19.

The sample holds many counts of this clone. The chain joins TRBV9 to TRBJ2-1, with D perhaps matching TRBD1 (6 bases). V dropped 4 bases and J dropped 0 bases, with 11 bases sitting between them. CDR1 is SGDLS and CDR2 is YYNGEE in the germline V gene. CDR3 length: 15 amino acids. CDR3 amino acids: CASSPRGTSYNEQFF. CDR3 nucleotide sequence: TGTGCCAGCAGCCCAAGGGGGACCTCCTACAATGAGCAGTTCTTC.

This clone was counted once. V gene TRBV7-9 combines with J gene TRBJ2-1; 9 bases match TRBD2. The V gene's germline CDR1 is SEHNR and CDR2 FQNEAQ (reference sequence). The CDR3 spans 16 residues. J lost 4 bases, V lost 1 base, and 5 bases had no gene match. The DNA for the CDR3 is TGTGCCAGCAGCTTAGTGGCGGGGGGGAGATACAATGAGCAGTTCTTC. Amino acid sequence: CASSLVAGGRYNEQFF.

The chain couples TRBV29-1 to TRBJ2-3; no reliable D call. CDR1 is SQVTM, CDR2 ANQGSEA, per germline. The length of the CDR3 is 18 residues. V gave up 6 bases and J gave up 0 bases, with 25 bases separating them. CDR3 DNA: TGCAGCGTCCCGACGGAACAGATAATACTTTCTAGCACAGATACGCAGTATTTT. It specifies CSVPTEQIILSSTDTQYF.

The chain uses TRBV5-1 and TRBJ1-1, with 7 bases lining up with TRBD1. The CDR3 covers 14 residues. Trimming at V came to 3 bases and at J to 2 bases, leaving 4 bases not matched to a gene. The germline CDR1 and CDR2 sequences are SGHRS and YFSETQ. Written as DNA, the CDR3 is TGCGCCAGCAGCTCCGGGACAGCTAACACTGAAGCTTTCTTT. Its protein product is CASSSGTANTEAFF.

The V gene is TRBV9, the J gene TRBJ1-1; 10 bases agree with TRBD1. V was clipped by 4 bases and J by 3 bases; unmatched bases: 6. The CDR3 has 15 residues. Germline CDR1 and CDR2: SGDLS and YYNGEE. The CDR3 DNA follows: TGTGCCAGCAGCCAAAGACAGGGGGCACACACTGAAGCTTTCTTT. Translation: CASSQRQGAHTEAFF.

This clone is a singleton in its sample. The chain joins TRBV4-1 to TRBJ2-5; D not resolved. The CDR3 runs to 15 residues. Trimming removed 1 base at V and 6 bases at J, with 15 bases between. Looked up from germline, CDR1 is MGHRA and CDR2 is YSYEKL. CDR3 nucleotides: TGCGCCAGCAGCCAAGTTCAGGCCCTTCGGAAGACCCAGTACTTC. Encoded protein: CASSQVQALRKTQYF.

The genes are TRBV3-1 (or the pseudogene TRBV3-2) and TRBJ1-4; maybe TRBD1 (5 bases). The CDR3 is made up of 13 amino acids. The germline gives CDR1 LGHDT, CDR2 YNNKEL (reference sequence). The ends were cut back, 2 bases at V and 5 bases at J, with 6 bases in the middle. CDR3 coding DNA: TGTGCCAGCAGCCAACCAGGGAATGAAAAACTGTTTTTT. It is translated as CASSQPGNEKLFF.

DNA for the CDR3: TGTGCCAGTAGTCAGCTAGCGGGGGGCACAGATACGCAGTATTTT. Its translation: CASSQLAGGTDTQYF. The chain couples TRBV19 to TRBJ2-3; 10 bases map to TRBD2. The CDR3 is made up of 15 amino acids. Germline CDR1 and CDR2: LNHDA and SQIVND (reference sequence). V was clipped by 5 bases and J by 1 base; unmatched bases: 3.